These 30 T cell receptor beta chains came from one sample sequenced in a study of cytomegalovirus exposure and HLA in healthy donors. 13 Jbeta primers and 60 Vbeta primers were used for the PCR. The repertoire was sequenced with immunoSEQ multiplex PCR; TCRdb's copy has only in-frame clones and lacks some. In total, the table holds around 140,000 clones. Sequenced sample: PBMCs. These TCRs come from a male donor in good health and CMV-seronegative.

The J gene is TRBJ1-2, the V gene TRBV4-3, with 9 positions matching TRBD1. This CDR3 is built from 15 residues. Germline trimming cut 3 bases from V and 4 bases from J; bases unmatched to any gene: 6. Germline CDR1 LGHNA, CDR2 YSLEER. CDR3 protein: CASSQADRGGYGYTF. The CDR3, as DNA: TGCGCCAGCAGCCAGGCTGACAGGGGGGGCTATGGCTACACCTTC.

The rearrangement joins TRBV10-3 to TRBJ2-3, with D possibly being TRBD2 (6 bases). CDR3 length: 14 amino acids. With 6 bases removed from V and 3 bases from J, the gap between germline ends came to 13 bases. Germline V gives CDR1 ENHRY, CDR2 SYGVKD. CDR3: CAIRQTSLTDTQYF. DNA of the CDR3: TGTGCCATCAGGCAGACTAGTTTGACAGATACGCAGTATTTT.

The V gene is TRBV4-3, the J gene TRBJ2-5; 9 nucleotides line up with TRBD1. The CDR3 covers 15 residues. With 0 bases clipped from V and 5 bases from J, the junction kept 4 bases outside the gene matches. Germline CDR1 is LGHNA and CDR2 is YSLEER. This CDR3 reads CASSQDRQGGETQYF. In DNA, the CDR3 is TGCGCCAGCAGCCAAGATCGACAGGGGGGGGAGACCCAGTACTTC.

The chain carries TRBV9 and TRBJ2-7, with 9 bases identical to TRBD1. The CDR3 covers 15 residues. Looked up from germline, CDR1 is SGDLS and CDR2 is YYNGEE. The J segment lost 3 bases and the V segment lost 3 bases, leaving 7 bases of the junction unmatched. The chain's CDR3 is CASSEGTGLSYEQYF. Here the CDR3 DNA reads TGTGCCAGCAGCGAGGGGACAGGGCTTAGCTACGAGCAGTACTTC.

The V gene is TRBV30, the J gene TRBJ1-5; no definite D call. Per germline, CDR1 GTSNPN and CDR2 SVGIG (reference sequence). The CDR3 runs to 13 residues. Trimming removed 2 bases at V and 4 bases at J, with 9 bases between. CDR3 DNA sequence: TGTGCCTGGAGTCAACAGAATAATCAGCCCCAGCATTTT. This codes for CAWSQQNNQPQHF.

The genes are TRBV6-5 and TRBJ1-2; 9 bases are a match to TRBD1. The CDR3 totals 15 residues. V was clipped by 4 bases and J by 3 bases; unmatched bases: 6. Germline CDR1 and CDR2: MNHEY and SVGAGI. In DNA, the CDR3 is TGTGCCAGCAGTTCTCCGGACAGGGGCCACTATGGCTACACCTTC. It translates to CASSSPDRGHYGYTF.

CDR3: CASSIRERVHNEQFF. The DNA of the CDR3 is TGTGCCAGTAGTATCAGAGAGCGGGTTCACAATGAGCAGTTCTTC. V usage is TRBV19 and J usage is TRBJ2-1, with D possibly being TRBD2 (6 bases). Trimming took off 3 bases at V and 5 bases at J, with 14 bases between the two ends. CDR1 is LNHDA and CDR2 is SQIVND in the germline V gene (reference sequence). The CDR3 is 15 residues long.

CDR3 loop: CASSLTSGRAYEQYF. In DNA, the CDR3 is TGCGCCAGCAGCCTGACTAGCGGGAGGGCCTACGAGCAGTACTTC. The rearrangement joins TRBV5-1 to TRBJ2-7; 14 nucleotides agree with TRBD2. CDR3 length equals 15 residues. CDR1 and CDR2 from the germline V gene are SGHRS and YFSETQ. J lost 2 bases, V lost 4 bases, and 2 bases had no gene match.

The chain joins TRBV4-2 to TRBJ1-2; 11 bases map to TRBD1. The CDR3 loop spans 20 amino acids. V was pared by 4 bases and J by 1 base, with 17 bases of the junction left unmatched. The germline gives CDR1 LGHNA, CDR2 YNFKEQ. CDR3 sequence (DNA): TGTGCCAGCAGCCCTGCCCCGTACCGGGACAGGGGGAAGATTAACTATGGCTACACCTTC. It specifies CASSPAPYRDRGKINYGYTF.

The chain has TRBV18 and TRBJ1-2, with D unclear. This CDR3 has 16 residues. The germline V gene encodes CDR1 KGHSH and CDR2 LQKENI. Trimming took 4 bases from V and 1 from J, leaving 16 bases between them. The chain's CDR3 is CASSQTGGRLNYGYTF. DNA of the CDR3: TGTGCCAGCTCACAAACCGGTGGGAGACTTAACTATGGCTACACCTTC.

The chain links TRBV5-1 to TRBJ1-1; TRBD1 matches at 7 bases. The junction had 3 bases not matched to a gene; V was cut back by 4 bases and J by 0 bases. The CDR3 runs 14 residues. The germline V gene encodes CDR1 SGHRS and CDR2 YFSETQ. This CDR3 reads CASSMDRLNTEAFF. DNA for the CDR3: TGCGCCAGCAGCATGGACAGGTTGAACACTGAAGCTTTCTTT.

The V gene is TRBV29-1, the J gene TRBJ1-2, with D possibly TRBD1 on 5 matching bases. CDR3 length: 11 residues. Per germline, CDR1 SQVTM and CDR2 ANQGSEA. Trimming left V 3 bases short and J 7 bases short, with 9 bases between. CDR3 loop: CSVDPGFGYTF. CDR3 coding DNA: TGCAGCGTTGATCCAGGGTTTGGCTACACCTTC.

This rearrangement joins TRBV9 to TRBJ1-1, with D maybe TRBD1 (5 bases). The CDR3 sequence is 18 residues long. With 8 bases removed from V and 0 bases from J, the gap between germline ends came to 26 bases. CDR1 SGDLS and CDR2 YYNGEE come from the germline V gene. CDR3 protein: CASLKNDSRFMVNTEAFF. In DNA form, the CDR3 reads TGTGCCAGTCTTAAAAATGACAGCCGTTTTATGGTGAACACTGAAGCTTTCTTT.

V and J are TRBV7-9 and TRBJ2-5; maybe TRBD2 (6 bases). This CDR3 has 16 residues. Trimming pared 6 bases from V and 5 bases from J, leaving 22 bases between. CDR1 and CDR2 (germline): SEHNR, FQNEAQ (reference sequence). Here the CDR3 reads CASSSTRDSARETQYF. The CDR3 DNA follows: TGTGCCAGCAGTTCAACGAGGGACTCAGCGAGGGAGACCCAGTACTTC.

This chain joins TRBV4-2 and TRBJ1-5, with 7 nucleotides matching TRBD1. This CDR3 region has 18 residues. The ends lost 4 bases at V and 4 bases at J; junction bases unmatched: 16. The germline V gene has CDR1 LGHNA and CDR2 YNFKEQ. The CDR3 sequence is CASSRSPTDRVNNQPQHF. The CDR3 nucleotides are TGTGCCAGCAGCCGATCTCCGACAGACAGGGTAAATAATCAGCCCCAGCATTTT.

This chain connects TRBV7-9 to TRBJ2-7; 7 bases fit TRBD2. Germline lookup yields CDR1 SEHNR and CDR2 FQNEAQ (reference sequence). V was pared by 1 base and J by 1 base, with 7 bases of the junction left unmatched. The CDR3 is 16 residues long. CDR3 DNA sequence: TGTGCCAGCAGCTTAGATGTGCTAGCGGCGTCCTACGAGCAGTACTTC. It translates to CASSLDVLAASYEQYF.

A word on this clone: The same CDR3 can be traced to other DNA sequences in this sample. The CDR3, as DNA: TGTGCCTGGAGTGTAGGGCAGGGGGGTCAGCCCCAGCATTTT. It is translated as CAWSVGQGGQPQHF. This chain joins TRBV30 and TRBJ1-5; TRBD1 matches 7 bases. Losses at the gene ends were 0 bases for V and 6 bases for J; bases not matched to a gene: 5. The CDR3 contains 14 residues. The germline CDR1 and CDR2 sequences are GTSNPN and SVGIG (reference sequence).

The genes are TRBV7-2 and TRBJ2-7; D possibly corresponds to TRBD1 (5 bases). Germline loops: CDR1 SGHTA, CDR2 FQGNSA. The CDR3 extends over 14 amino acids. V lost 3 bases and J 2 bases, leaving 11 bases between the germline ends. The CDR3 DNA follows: TGTGCCAGCAGCTTCCCCGACAGTACCTACGAGCAGTACTTC. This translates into CASSFPDSTYEQYF.

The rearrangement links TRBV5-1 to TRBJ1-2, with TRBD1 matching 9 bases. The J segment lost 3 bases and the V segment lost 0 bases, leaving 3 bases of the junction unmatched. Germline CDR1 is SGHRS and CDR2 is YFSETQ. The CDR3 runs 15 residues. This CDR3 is CASSLGWTGDYGYTF. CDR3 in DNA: TGCGCCAGCAGCTTGGGGTGGACAGGGGACTATGGCTACACCTTC.

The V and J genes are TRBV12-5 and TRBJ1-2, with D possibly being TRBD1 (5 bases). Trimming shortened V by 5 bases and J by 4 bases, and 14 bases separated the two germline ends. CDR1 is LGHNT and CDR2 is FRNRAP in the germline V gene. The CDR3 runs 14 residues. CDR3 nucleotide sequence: TGTGCTAGTGGTCAGTTAGGGACTGGCTATGGCTACACCTTC. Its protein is CASGQLGTGYGYTF.

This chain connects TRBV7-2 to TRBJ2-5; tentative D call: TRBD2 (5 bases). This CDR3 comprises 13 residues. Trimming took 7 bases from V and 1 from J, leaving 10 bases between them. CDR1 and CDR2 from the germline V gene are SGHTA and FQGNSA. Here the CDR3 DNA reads TGTGCCAGCACCACGGCGGGCCAAGAGACCCAGTACTTC. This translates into CASTTAGQETQYF.

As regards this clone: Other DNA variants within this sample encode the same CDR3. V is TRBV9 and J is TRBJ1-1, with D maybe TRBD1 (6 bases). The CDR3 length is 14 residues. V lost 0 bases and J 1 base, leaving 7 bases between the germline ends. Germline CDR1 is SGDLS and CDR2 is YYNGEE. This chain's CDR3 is CASSVGTANTEAFF. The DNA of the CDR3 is TGTGCCAGCAGCGTAGGGACAGCGAACACTGAAGCTTTCTTT. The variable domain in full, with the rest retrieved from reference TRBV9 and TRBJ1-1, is DSGVTQTPKHLITATGQRVTLRCSPRSGDLSVYWYQQSLDQGLQFLIQYYNGEERAKGNILERFSAQQFPDLHSELNLSSLELGDSALYFCASSVGTANTEAFFGQGTRLTVV.

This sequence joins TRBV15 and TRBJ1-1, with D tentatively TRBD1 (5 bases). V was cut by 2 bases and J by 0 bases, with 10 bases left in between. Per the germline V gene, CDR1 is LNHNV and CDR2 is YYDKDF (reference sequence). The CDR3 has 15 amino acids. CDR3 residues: CATSRRGGMNTEAFF. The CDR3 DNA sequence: TGTGCCACCAGCAGACGGGGGGGGATGAACACTGAAGCTTTCTTT.

CDR3 in DNA: TGTGCCAGCAGTTCAGGGGGCTGGACTGAAGCTTTCTTT. Protein sequence: CASSSGGWTEAFF. This chain uses TRBV6-5 with TRBJ1-1; TRBD1 matches at 8 bases. The CDR3 extends over 13 amino acids. The ends lost 4 bases at V and 5 bases at J; junction bases unmatched: 3. CDR1 MNHEY and CDR2 SVGAGI come from the germline V gene.

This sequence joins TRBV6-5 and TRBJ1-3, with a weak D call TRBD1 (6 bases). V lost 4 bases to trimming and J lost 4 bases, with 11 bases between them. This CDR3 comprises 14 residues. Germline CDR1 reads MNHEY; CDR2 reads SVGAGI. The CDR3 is CASSFSGEGNTIYF. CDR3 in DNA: TGTGCCAGCAGTTTCTCAGGGGAAGGAAACACCATATATTTT.

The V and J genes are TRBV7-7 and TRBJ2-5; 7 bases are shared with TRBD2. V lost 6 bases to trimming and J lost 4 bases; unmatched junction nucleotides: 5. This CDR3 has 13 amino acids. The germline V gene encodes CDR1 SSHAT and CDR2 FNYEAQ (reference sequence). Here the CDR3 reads CASRGGSRETQYF. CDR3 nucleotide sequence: TGTGCCAGCAGGGGAGGGAGCCGAGAGACCCAGTACTTC.

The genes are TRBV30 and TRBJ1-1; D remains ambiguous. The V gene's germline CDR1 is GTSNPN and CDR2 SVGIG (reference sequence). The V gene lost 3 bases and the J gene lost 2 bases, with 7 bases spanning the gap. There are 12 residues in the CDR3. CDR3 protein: CAWRRFNTEAFF. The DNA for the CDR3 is TGTGCCTGGAGGAGGTTTAACACTGAAGCTTTCTTT. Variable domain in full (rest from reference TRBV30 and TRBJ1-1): SQTIHQWPATLVQPVGSPLSLECTVEGTSNPNLYWYRQAAGRGLQLLFYSVGIGQISSEVPQNLSASRPQDRQFILSSKKLLLSDSGFYLCAWRRFNTEAFFGQGTRLTVV.

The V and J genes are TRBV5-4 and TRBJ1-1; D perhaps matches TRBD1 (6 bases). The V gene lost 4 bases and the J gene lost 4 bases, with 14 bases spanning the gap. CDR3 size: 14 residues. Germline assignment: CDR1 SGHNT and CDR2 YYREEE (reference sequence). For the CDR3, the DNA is TGTGCCAGCAGCACTGGTGGGGGCACCACTGAAGCTTTCTTT. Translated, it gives CASSTGGGTTEAFF.

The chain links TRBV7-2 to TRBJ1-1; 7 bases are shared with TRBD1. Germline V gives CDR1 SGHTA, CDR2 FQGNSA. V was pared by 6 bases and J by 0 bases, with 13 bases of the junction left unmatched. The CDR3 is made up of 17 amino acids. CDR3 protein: CASSFSPGQKMNTEAFF. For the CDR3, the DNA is TGTGCCAGCAGTTTTTCCCCGGGACAGAAGATGAACACTGAAGCTTTCTTT.

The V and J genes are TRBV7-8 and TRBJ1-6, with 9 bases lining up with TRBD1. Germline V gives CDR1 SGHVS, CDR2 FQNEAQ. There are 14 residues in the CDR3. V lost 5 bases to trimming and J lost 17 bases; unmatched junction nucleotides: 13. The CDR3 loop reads CASSLSGTGIIVHF. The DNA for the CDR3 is TGTGCCAGCAGCCTCTCCGGGACAGGGATAATCGTCCACTTT. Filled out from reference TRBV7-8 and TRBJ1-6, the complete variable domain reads GAGVSQSPRYKVAKRGQDVALRCDPISGHVSLFWYQQALGQGPEFLTYFQNEAQLDKSGLPSDRFFAERPEGSVSTLKIQRTQQEDSAVYLCASSLSGTGIIVHFGNGTRLTVT.